One TCR beta chain is described in this entry. The data belong to a study of CD8 T cells in Susac syndrome. Sequencing of TCR beta drew on CD8+ and CD4+ T cells from blood. Age- and sex-matched healthy donors served as the control group. It was negative isolation that provided the CD8+ and CD4+ T cells, whereas TEMRA cells were enriched by FACS. RNA amounts of about 0.5 to 1 ug underwent reverse transcription with random hexamers. The CDR3 of TCR beta was amplified by immunoSEQ multiplex PCR across 54 Vbeta and 13 Jbeta. TCRdb reprocessed the immunoSEQ multiplex PCR reads with MiXCR, giving one entry per CDR3 protein. Altogether about 200,000 distinct CDR3 sequences are present, 85% to 95% being singletons, with the ten largest covering 0.1%. The CDR3 is 15 residues long. The germline V gene encodes CDR1 SGHVS and CDR2 FQNEAQ. Trimming removed 2 bases at V and 4 bases at J, with 14 bases between.

This clonotype was sampled from a human donor in good health. The chain employs TRBV7-8 and TRBJ1-1; possibly TRBD1 for D (6 bases). The source material was CD4+ T cells from PBMCs. The CDR3 loop is CASSLPRGAGTEAFF. Written as DNA, the CDR3 is TGTGCCAGCAGCTTACCCCGGGGGGCGGGCACTGAAGCTTTCTTT.